This T cell receptor (beta chain) is from a study of blood T cells in healthy people across ages. Study-wide findings and caveats: The unsorted PBMCs prevented any conclusive comparison of naive versus antigen-experienced cells. Possibly confounding the expanded clonotype changes was the fact that donor CMV status was unknown.

Details on this clonotype: Its antigen is as yet unknown.

The CDR3 consists of 16 residues. V gave up 7 bases and J gave up 1 base, with 16 bases separating them. Germline values: CDR1 MDHEN, CDR2 SYDVKM. A second PCR, run for about 7 to 11 cycles, used a sample-barcoded 5' primer plus a J-beta primer mix. Through a template-switch adaptor with 12 random nucleotides, each cDNA molecule received a tag. TCRdb reprocessed the 5' RACE reads via MiXCR and lists one record per CDR3 protein. Here the sample spans approximately 880,000 distinct CDR3 sequences, around 48% being singletons. Sequenced: blood. The chain recombines TRBV28 with TRBJ2-2; the D gene is possibly TRBD1 (6 bases). This receptor was identified in a man aged 25 to 40 in good health. DNA of the CDR3: TGTGCCAGCACCCCCCTGCGGACAGTGAACACCGGGGAGCTGTTTTTT. This encodes CASTPLRTVNTGELFF. Complete variable domain (other parts from reference TRBV28 and TRBJ2-2): DVKVTQSSRYLVKRTGEKVFLECVQDMDHENMFWYRQDPGLGLRLIYFSYDVKMKEKGDIPEGYSVSREKKERFSLILESASTNQTSMYLCASTPLRTVNTGELFFGEGSRLTVL.